This T cell receptor (beta chain) was captured by sequencing in a study of cytomegalovirus exposure and HLA in healthy donors. CDR1 is MNHNS, CDR2 SASEGT, per germline. This CDR3 has 15 residues. Trimming at V came to 8 bases and at J to 0 bases, leaving 6 bases not matched to a gene. Overall study results and limits: According to the study, around 160 TCR beta chains were cytomegalovirus-associated.

As for this clone: The antigen remains unidentified.

The study ran its PCR with 60 Vbeta and 13 Jbeta primers. The data were produced by immunoSEQ multiplex PCR, yet TCRdb's version contains in-frame clones alone and is incomplete. The repertoire includes around 180,000 clones, roughly 70% of them detected once, and 1.5% sits in the top ten. This TCR came from a girl aged 5-17 years in good health and CMV-seronegative. Sample: PBMCs. The chain uses TRBV6-1 and TRBJ1-5; 8 bases agree with TRBD1. The CDR3 DNA is TGTGCCAGCCTTAGGACAGGGCTTAGCAATCAGCCCCAGCATTTT. Translated, it gives CASLRTGLSNQPQHF.